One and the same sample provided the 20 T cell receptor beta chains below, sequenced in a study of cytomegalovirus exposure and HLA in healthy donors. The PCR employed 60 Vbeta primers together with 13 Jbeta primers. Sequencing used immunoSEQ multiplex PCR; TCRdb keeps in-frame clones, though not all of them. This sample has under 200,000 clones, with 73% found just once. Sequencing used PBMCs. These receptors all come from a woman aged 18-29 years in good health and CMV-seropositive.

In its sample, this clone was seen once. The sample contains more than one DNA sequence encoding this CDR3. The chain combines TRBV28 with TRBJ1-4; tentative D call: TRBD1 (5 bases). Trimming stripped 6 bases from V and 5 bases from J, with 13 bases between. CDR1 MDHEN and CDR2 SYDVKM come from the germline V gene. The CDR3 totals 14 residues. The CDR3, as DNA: TGTGCCAGCAGCGTCGCAGGGAGGAATGAAAAACTGTTTTTT. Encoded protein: CASSVAGRNEKLFF.

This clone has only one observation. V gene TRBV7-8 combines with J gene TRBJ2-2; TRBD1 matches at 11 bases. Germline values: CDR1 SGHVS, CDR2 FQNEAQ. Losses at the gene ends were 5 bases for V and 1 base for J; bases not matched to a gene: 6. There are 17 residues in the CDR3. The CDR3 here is CASSNRDRGRNTGELFF. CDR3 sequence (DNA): TGTGCCAGCAGCAACCGGGACAGGGGGAGGAACACCGGGGAGCTGTTTTTT.

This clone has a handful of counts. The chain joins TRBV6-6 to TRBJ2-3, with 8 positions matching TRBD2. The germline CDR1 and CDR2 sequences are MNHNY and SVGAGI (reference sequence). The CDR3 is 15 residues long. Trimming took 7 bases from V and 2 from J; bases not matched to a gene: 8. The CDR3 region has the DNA TGTGCCAGCACTAGCGGGCTTAGGGCCACAGATACGCAGTATTTT. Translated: CASTSGLRATDTQYF.

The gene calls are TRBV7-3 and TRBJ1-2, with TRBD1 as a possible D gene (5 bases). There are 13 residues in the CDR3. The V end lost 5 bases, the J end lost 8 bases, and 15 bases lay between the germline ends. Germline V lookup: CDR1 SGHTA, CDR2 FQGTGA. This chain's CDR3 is CASSLNQGSGYTF. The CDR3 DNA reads TGTGCCAGCAGCCTAAACCAGGGTTCCGGCTACACCTTC.

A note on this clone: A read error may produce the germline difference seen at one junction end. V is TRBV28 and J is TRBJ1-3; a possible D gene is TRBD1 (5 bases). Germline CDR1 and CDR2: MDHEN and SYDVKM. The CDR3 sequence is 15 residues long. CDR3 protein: CASSIERGGAGRKTF. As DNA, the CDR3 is TGTGCCAGCAGTATAGAAAGGGGTGGGGCAGGCCGAAAAACTTTT. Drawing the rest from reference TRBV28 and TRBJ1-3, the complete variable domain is DVKVTQSSRYLVKRTGEKVFLECVQDMDHENMFWYRQDPGLGLRLIYFSYDVKMKEKGDIPEGYSVSREKKERFSLILESASTNQTSMYLCASSIERGGAGRKTFGEGSWLTVV.

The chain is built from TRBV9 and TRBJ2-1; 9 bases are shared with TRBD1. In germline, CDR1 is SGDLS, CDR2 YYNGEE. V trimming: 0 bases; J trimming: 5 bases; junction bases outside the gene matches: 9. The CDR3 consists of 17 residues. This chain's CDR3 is CASSVDGGDRVDNEQFF. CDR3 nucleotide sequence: TGTGCCAGCAGCGTAGATGGTGGGGACAGGGTGGACAATGAGCAGTTCTTC.

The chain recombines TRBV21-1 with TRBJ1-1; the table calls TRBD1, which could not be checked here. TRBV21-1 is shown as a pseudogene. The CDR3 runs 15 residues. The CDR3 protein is CASSQYRDRDTEAFF. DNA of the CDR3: TGTGCCAGCAGCCAGTACCGGGACAGGGACACTGAAGCTTTCTTT.

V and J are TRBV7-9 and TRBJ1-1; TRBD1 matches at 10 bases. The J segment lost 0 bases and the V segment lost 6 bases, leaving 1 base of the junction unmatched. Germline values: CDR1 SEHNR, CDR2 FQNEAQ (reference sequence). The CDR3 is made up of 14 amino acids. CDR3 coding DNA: TGTGCCAGCAGAGGACAGGGGGTGAACACTGAAGCTTTCTTT. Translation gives CASRGQGVNTEAFF.

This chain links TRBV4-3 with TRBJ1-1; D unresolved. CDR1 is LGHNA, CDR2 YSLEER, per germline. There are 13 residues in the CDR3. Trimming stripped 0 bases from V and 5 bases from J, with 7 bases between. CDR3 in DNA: TGCGCCAGCAGCCAAGACCCAGTGACTGAAGCTTTCTTT. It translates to CASSQDPVTEAFF.

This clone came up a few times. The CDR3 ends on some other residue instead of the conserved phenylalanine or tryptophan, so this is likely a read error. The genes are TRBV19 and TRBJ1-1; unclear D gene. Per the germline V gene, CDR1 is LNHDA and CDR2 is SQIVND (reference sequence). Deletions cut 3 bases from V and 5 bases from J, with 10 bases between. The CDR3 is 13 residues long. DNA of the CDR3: TGTGCCAGTAGTATCGACCTGAGGACTGAAGCTTTCCTT. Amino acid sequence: CASSIDLRTEAFL.

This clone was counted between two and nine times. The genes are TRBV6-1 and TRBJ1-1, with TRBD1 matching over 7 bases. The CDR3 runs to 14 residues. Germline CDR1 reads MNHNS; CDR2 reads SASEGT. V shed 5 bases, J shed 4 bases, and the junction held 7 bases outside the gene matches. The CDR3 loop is CASSYKGASTEAFF. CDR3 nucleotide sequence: TGTGCCAGCAGTTATAAGGGGGCGAGCACTGAAGCTTTCTTT.

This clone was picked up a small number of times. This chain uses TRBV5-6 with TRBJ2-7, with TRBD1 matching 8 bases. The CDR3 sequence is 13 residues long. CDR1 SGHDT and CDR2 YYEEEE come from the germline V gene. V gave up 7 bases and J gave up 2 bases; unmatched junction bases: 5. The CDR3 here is CASRRGRTYEQYF. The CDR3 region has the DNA TGTGCCAGCCGCAGGGGGCGGACCTACGAGCAGTACTTC.

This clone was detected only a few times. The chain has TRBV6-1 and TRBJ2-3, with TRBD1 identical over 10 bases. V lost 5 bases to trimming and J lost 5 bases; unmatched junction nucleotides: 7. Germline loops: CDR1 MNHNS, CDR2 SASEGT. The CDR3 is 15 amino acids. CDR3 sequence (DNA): TGTGCCAGCAGTTCTACGGGACAGGGGATAGATACGCAGTATTTT. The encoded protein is CASSSTGQGIDTQYF.

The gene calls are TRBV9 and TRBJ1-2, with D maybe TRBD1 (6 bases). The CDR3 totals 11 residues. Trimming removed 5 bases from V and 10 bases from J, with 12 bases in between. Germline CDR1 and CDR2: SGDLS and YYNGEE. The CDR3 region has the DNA TGTGCCAGCAGGTCACAGGGAGTCTACACCTTC. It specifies CASRSQGVYTF. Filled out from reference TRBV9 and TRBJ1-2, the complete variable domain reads DSGVTQTPKHLITATGQRVTLRCSPRSGDLSVYWYQQSLDQGLQFLIQYYNGEERAKGNILERFSAQQFPDLHSELNLSSLELGDSALYFCASRSQGVYTFGSGTRLTVV.

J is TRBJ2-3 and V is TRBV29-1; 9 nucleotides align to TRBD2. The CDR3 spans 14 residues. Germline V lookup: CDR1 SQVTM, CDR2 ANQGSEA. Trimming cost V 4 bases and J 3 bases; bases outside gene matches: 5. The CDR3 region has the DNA TGCAGCGTTGGACTAGCGGTTAGGACAGATACGCAGTATTTT. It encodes CSVGLAVRTDTQYF.

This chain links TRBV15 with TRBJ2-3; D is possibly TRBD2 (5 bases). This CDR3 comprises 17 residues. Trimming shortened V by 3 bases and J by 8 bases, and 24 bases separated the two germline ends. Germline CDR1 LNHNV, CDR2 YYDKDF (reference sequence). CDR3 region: CATSRLASGEFRVTQYF. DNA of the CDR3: TGTGCCACCAGCAGGCTGGCCAGCGGTGAATTCCGGGTTACGCAGTATTTT.

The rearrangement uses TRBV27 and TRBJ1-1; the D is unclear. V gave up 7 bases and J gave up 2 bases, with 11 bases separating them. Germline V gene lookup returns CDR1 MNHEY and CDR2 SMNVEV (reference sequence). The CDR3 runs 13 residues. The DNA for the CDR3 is TGTGCCAGCAAAACCGGGTTTAACACTGAAGCTTTCTTT. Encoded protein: CASKTGFNTEAFF.

The CDR3 region has the DNA TGTGCCAGCAGCACGGGATTTGGGGATCAGCCCCAGCATTTT. Translating it yields CASSTGFGDQPQHF. V and J are TRBV6-6 and TRBJ1-5; the D is unclear. The CDR3 consists of 14 residues. V shed 6 bases and J shed 5 bases, with 14 bases lying between them. Per germline, CDR1 MNHNY and CDR2 SVGAGI (reference sequence).

The CDR3 here is CASSYQGGSNQPQHF. The CDR3 DNA reads as TGTGCCAGCAGCTACCAGGGCGGTAGCAATCAGCCCCAGCATTTT. The gene calls are TRBV28 and TRBJ1-5; D perhaps matches TRBD1 (5 bases). Germline CDR1 is MDHEN and CDR2 is SYDVKM. Trimming removed 6 bases at V and 0 bases at J, with 12 bases between. CDR3 size: 15 residues. Based on the CDR3 plus reference TRBV28 and TRBJ1-5, the full variable domain is DVKVTQSSRYLVKRTGEKVFLECVQDMDHENMFWYRQDPGLGLRLIYFSYDVKMKEKGDIPEGYSVSREKKERFSLILESASTNQTSMYLCASSYQGGSNQPQHFGDGTRLSIL.

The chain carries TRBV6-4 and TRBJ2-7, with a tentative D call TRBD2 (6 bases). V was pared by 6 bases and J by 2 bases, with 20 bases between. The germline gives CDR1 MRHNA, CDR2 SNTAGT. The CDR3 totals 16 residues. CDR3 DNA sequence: TGTGCCAGCAGAGGAGATCTGGGACTGGATACCTACGAGCAGTACTTC. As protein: CASRGDLGLDTYEQYF.